Below, one TCR beta chain is given with its context. A junction boundary mismatches the germline segment, possibly from a read error. Per the germline V gene, CDR1 is DFQATT and CDR2 is SNEGSKA (reference sequence). CDR3 length equals 15 residues. The data are from a study of blood T cells in healthy people across ages. The draw of peripheral blood yielded ten milliliters from each donor. Each sample yielded at least 6 million isolated PBMCs. A second PCR of 7 to 11 cycles used a sample-barcoded 5' primer and a J-beta primer mix. One entry per CDR3 protein, called by TCRdb with MiXCR from the 5' RACE reads. The sample shows about 1,000,000 distinct CDR3 sequences, 35% to 55% of them seen only once.

The origin of this receptor is an older woman in good health. The chain joins TRBV20-1 to TRBJ2-7; D remains unclear. Sequenced sample: blood. The CDR3 sequence: CGARVHGRLSYEQYF. CDR3 sequence (DNA): TGCGGTGCTAGAGTGCACGGACGGCTCTCCTACGAGCAGTACTTC.